This TCR beta chain was recorded in a study of T cell responses to AZD1222 COVID-19 vaccine. Study-level results: The breadth and depth of Spike-specific TCRs increased once two AZD1222 doses had been given. Most donors were white British, females outnumbered males, and clonal diversity was possibly underestimated. The study sampled repertoires only after the peak T cell response.

V shed 9 bases and J 2 bases; nucleotides not matched to a gene: 4. The germline CDR1 and CDR2 sequences are LNHDA and SQIVND (reference sequence). The CDR3 is 14 residues long. As concerns this clone: Antigen specificity is unknown.

This table comes from immunoSEQ multiplex PCR, and its TCRdb copy is limited to in-frame clones, with some not included. This sample has fewer than 120,000 clones, with less than 90% found just once. The sequencing here drew on peripheral blood, taken on day 0 of AZD1222 vaccination. The rearrangement joins TRBV19 to TRBJ1-6; 7 bases are a match to TRBD1. The clonotype originates from an adult in good health. The CDR3 coding sequence is TGTGCCAGCGAAGGGACAGCCTATAATTCACCCCTCCACTTT. This encodes CASEGTAYNSPLHF.